The T cell receptor (beta chain) described here comes from a study of PD-1 blockade in classical Hodgkin lymphoma. Notes on the study in general: By C4D1, diversity of CD4+ TCRs had risen significantly, whereas that of CD8+ TCRs had not. Patients newly diagnosed and complete responders had comparable baseline diversity. Exclusion removed patients who began nivolumab under 1 year after ASCT.

Profiled with immunoSEQ multiplex PCR; TCRdb holds only in-frame clones, not every one. The repertoire holds more than 95,000 clones, with about 92% as singletons. Deletions cut 6 bases from V and 5 bases from J, with 16 bases between. This CDR3 spans 15 amino acids. Germline V lookup: CDR1 MNHEY, CDR2 SVGAGI. Concerning this clone itself: Its antigen is as yet unknown.

Sample time point: cycle 4 day 1 (C4D1), after 6 weeks of nivolumab. Every one of the patients relapsed after autologous stem cell transplantation (brentuximab vedotin exposure was variable). Each best response was a complete response, a partial response or progressive disease. Here the sequenced sample was peripheral blood mononuclear cells (PBMCs), taken before the fourth cycle of nivolumab. This receptor was taken from a human donor with classical Hodgkin lymphoma. The genes are TRBV6-5 and TRBJ1-4, with a weak D call TRBD1 (6 bases). The CDR3 is CASRKDRKPNEKLFF. The CDR3 nucleotides read TGTGCCAGCAGAAAAGACAGGAAACCCAATGAAAAACTGTTTTTT.